This T cell receptor beta chain was identified in a study of T cells after yellow fever vaccination. Overall study context: Where fractions had low cell numbers, libraries were prepared from them with the SMART-Seq v4 Ultra Low Input RNA kit. Regarding the study as a whole: Contaminants from the bulk population, in the form of abundant clonotypes, could be found in FACS-sorted repertoires. Re-detected after boosting: most primary clones, approximately 97% of CD4 and 75% to 90% of CD8.

The 5'RACE template-switching step produced TCR cDNA and added a universal primer site and UMIs. MiXCR, run by TCRdb on the 5' RACE reads, gives a single entry per CDR3 protein. Counted here are under 700,000 distinct CDR3 sequences, roughly a sixth occurring once; the ten biggest clones make up 15% to 20%. Points on this clonotype: The antigen is not known.

The starting material was PBMCs, obtained more than 4 days after the first yellow fever vaccination. This TCR was sampled from a man aged 18 to 29 who received the YFV17D yellow fever vaccine.

The CDR3 nucleotides are TGCAGTGCTAGAGATCCGGGGGCGAGTACCTATGGCTACACCTTC. It codes for CSARDPGASTYGYTF. This chain connects TRBV20-1 to TRBJ1-2; D might be TRBD1 (6 bases). Germline V gene lookup returns CDR1 DFQATT and CDR2 SNEGSKA (reference sequence). Trimming removed 0 bases from V and 4 bases from J, with 15 bases in between. The CDR3 is 15 residues long.